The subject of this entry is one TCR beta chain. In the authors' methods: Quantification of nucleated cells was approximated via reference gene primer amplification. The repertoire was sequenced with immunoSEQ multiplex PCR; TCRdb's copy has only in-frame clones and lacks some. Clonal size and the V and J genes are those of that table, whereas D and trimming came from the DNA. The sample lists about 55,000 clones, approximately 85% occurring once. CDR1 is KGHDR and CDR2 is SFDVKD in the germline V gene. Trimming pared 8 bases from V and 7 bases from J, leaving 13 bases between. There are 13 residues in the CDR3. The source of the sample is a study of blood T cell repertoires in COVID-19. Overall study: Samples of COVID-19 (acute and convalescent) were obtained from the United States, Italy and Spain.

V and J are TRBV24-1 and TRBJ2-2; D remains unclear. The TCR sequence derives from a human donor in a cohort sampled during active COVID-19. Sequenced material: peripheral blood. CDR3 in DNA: TGTGCCACCATGAGCGAGGTGGGCGGGGAGCTGTTTTTT. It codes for CATMSEVGGELFF.